What follows are 21 T cell receptor beta chains derived from one specimen sequenced in a study of Graves' ophthalmopathy and Graves' hyperthyroidism. Amplifying from RNA transcripts, the study obtained TCR beta CDR3 regions. Following a first-round RT-PCR that used HTBI primers, a second-round multiplex PCR was carried out. TCRdb re-called the multiplex PCR reads with MiXCR, one entry per CDR3 protein. The table has hundreds of thousands of distinct CDR3 sequences, roughly two fifths seen once. The specimen sequenced was peripheral blood. These receptors were obtained from an adult man with Graves' ophthalmopathy.

In regard to this clonotype: This is likely a read error, given that the CDR3 carries no conserved phenylalanine or tryptophan at its end. The DNA is omitted, as the CDR3 cannot be located on it reliably, and the CDR3 follows TCRdb's listing. The V and J genes are TRBV20-1 and TRBJ1-6. The CDR3 has 8 amino acids, counting both end residues. CDR1 DFQATT and CDR2 SNEGSKA come from the germline V gene (reference sequence). The CDR3 sequence: CSASSSGA.

This sequence joins TRBV27 and TRBJ1-1, with unresolved D. There are 15 residues in the CDR3. Per germline, CDR1 MNHEY and CDR2 SMNVEV (reference sequence). V lost 3 bases, J lost 0 bases, and 11 bases lay in between. CDR3 sequence: CASSLSAFVNTEAFF. The CDR3 region has the DNA TGTGCCAGCAGTTTGTCGGCCTTTGTGAACACTGAAGCTTTCTTT.

On this clonotype itself: It may be a read error: a sequence one base away is much more abundant. This chain uses TRBV20-1 with TRBJ1-1; no clear D gene. The CDR3 sequence is 16 residues long. Trimming cost V 1 base and J 7 bases, with 22 bases left between them. Germline V CDR1 and CDR2: DFQATT, SNEGSKA (reference sequence). The chain's CDR3 is CSARGTECHGRNEAFF. Here the CDR3 DNA reads TGCAGTGCTAGAGGTACAGAGTGCCATGGGCGGAATGAAGCTTTCTTT.

The sample holds many counts of this clonotype. V gene TRBV10-3 combines with J gene TRBJ1-2; D may be TRBD1 (6 bases). Per the germline V gene, CDR1 is ENHRY and CDR2 is SYGVKD. The CDR3 spans 14 residues. With 4 bases removed from V and 8 bases from J, the gap between germline ends came to 17 bases. CDR3 DNA: TGTGCCATCAGTGTTACGGAACAGGGTGAGGGCTACACCTTC. Amino acid sequence: CAISVTEQGEGYTF.

This clonotype was counted ten times or more. The chain carries TRBV6-2 or TRBV6-3 and TRBJ2-7, with no clear D. This CDR3 has 12 residues. With 6 bases removed from V and 2 bases from J, the gap between germline ends came to 8 bases. Germline V lookup: CDR1 MNHEY, CDR2 SVGEGT. CDR3 loop: CASSIDPYEQYF. In nucleotides, the CDR3 is TGTGCCAGCAGCATCGACCCCTACGAGCAGTACTTC.

Details on this clonotype: At one end the junction does not follow the germline gene, possibly because of a read error. The chain is built from TRBV10-2 and TRBJ2-3, with D perhaps TRBD1 (6 bases). CDR1 WSHSY and CDR2 SAAADI come from the germline V gene. This CDR3 comprises 16 residues. In DNA, the CDR3 is TGTGCCAGCAGCCAAGTCCGGGACACACGCACAGATACGCAGTATTTT. It yields the protein CASSQVRDTRTDTQYF.

This clonotype was counted ten times or more. This rearrangement joins TRBV12-3 or TRBV12-4 to TRBJ1-2; D unresolved. The CDR3 loop spans 14 amino acids. V was clipped by 4 bases and J by 4 bases, with 13 bases between them. As DNA, the CDR3 is TGTGCCAGCAGTTCCTGGACGGGGAGCTATGGCTACACCTTC. Translated: CASSSWTGSYGYTF.

There are a few counts of this clonotype. The V gene is TRBV29-1, the J gene TRBJ2-1; 12 bases match TRBD2. Trimming cost V 6 bases and J 9 bases; bases outside gene matches: 12. The CDR3 runs 15 residues. Germline V CDR1 and CDR2: SQVTM, ANQGSEA. DNA for the CDR3: TGCAGCGTAGATGGACTAGCGGGGAGTGGTATTGAGCAGTTCTTC. This codes for CSVDGLAGSGIEQFF.

The chain couples TRBV10-3 to TRBJ1-6; possible D gene TRBD1, 6 bases. Germline values: CDR1 ENHRY, CDR2 SYGVKD. With 3 bases removed from V and 11 bases from J, the gap between germline ends came to 14 bases. There are 14 residues in the CDR3. This CDR3 is CAISERGWGPPLHF. CDR3 DNA sequence: TGTGCCATCAGTGAACGGGGCTGGGGGCCACCCCTCCACTTT.

The chain links TRBV10-3 to TRBJ1-6; the match to TRBD1 covers 8 bases. Germline values: CDR1 ENHRY, CDR2 SYGVKD. The CDR3 length is 14 residues. Trimming at V came to 8 bases and at J to 6 bases, leaving 6 bases not matched to a gene. The CDR3 sequence: CAIQTGQGNSPLHF. CDR3 coding DNA: TGTGCCATCCAGACTGGACAGGGTAATTCACCCCTCCACTTT.

The chain combines TRBV10-3 with TRBJ2-7, with 8 bases matching TRBD2. The J call could be wrong; TRBJ2-1 is a better fit for the DNA end. This CDR3 contains 14 residues. Germline V gene data show CDR1 as ENHRY and CDR2 as SYGVKD. The CDR3 DNA is TGTGCCATCTCCGGGACTAGTCTAAACAGCGAGCAGTTCTTC. This codes for CAISGTSLNSEQFF.

This clonotype was recorded a few times. The rearrangement uses TRBV5-1 and TRBJ2-7; 9 bases agree with TRBD1. Trimming took 3 bases from V and 4 from J; bases not matched to a gene: 11. The CDR3 is 16 residues long. From germline, CDR1 is SGHRS and CDR2 YFSETQ. Written as DNA, the CDR3 is TGCGCCAGCAGCTCGAGCGGGACAGGGTTCCTTTACGAGCAGTACTTC. Translated, it gives CASSSSGTGFLYEQYF.

The V and J genes are TRBV15 and TRBJ2-5; no clear D. CDR1 is LNHNV, CDR2 YYDKDF, per germline (reference sequence). The V and J ends lost 3 bases and 3 bases respectively, with 14 bases between them. The CDR3 contains 15 residues. CDR3 region: CATSSLGRIEETQYF. The CDR3 coding sequence is TGTGCCACCAGCAGCTTAGGGCGGATCGAAGAGACCCAGTACTTC.

This chain links TRBV25-1 with TRBJ2-5; the D is unclear. Per germline, CDR1 MGHDK and CDR2 SYGVNS. V lost 8 bases and J 7 bases, leaving 20 bases between the germline ends. The CDR3 has 14 amino acids. In DNA, the CDR3 is TGTGCCAGCTCACTACCGCCGGGCTCGGGGACCCAGTACTTC. This codes for CASSLPPGSGTQYF.

This clonotype occurred a few times. V gene TRBV5-6 combines with J gene TRBJ2-2, with D possibly TRBD2 on 6 matching bases. Germline values: CDR1 SGHDT, CDR2 YYEEEE. V lost 4 bases and J lost 5, with 12 bases in between. This CDR3 contains 14 residues. The CDR3 sequence is CASSRDFTTGELFF. CDR3 DNA: TGTGCCAGCAGCCGGGACTTCACTACCGGGGAGCTGTTTTTT.

J is TRBJ2-2 and V is TRBV2; 11 bases align to TRBD1. With V trimmed by 8 bases and J by 7 bases, 15 bases remained unmatched. The CDR3 extends over 17 amino acids. CDR1 and CDR2 from the germline V gene are SNHLY and FYNNEI. DNA for the CDR3: TGTGCCAGCGGACGGGGGCAGGACAGGGGGCAGGTCGGGGAGCTGTTTTTT. Amino acid sequence: CASGRGQDRGQVGELFF.

Ten or more counts support this clonotype. This sequence joins TRBV6-2 or TRBV6-3 and TRBJ1-6; D might be TRBD1 (5 bases). Trimming cost V 2 bases and J 9 bases, with 11 bases left between them. This CDR3 spans 14 amino acids. Germline V gene data show CDR1 as MNHEY and CDR2 as SVGEGT. The CDR3 DNA follows: TGTGCCAGCAGTTACATGGTGACAGCTTCACCCCTCCACTTT. Translated, it gives CASSYMVTASPLHF.

This clonotype showed up many times. The chain combines TRBV29-1 with TRBJ2-6, with a weak D call TRBD2 (5 bases). V gave up 4 bases and J gave up 1 base, with 8 bases separating them. Germline lookup yields CDR1 SQVTM and CDR2 ANQGSEA. The CDR3 runs to 14 residues. CDR3 nucleotide sequence: TGCAGCGTTGGCGCGGGTTCTGGGGCCAACGTCCTGACTTTC. Amino acids: CSVGAGSGANVLTF.

This clonotype occurred many times. The V and J genes are TRBV19 and TRBJ2-7; 9 bases map to TRBD1. Per germline, CDR1 LNHDA and CDR2 SQIVND (reference sequence). The junction had 5 bases not matched to a gene; V was cut back by 6 bases and J by 5 bases. The CDR3 contains 13 residues. CDR3: CASRGQGINEQYF. CDR3 DNA: TGTGCCAGTAGGGGACAGGGAATCAACGAGCAGTACTTC.

The CDR3 region has the DNA TGTGCCAGCAAGCGGGCACAGGGTCGGGAAAAACTGTTTTTT. Translation: CASKRAQGREKLFF. J is TRBJ1-4 and V is TRBV6-1; D perhaps matches TRBD1 (6 bases). The V gene lost 7 bases and the J gene lost 8 bases, with 17 bases spanning the gap. Germline CDR1 reads MNHNS; CDR2 reads SASEGT. This CDR3 spans 14 amino acids.

Worth noting for this clonotype: The junction departs from germline at one end; a sequencing error may be responsible. The J gene is TRBJ2-6, the V gene TRBV2; D might be TRBD1 (5 bases). This CDR3 has 16 amino acids. Germline V gives CDR1 SNHLY, CDR2 FYNNEI. The CDR3 reads CASSEQGSSGANVLTF. CDR3 DNA: TGTGCCAGCAGTGAACAGGGTAGCTCTGGAGCCAACGTCCTGACTTTC.